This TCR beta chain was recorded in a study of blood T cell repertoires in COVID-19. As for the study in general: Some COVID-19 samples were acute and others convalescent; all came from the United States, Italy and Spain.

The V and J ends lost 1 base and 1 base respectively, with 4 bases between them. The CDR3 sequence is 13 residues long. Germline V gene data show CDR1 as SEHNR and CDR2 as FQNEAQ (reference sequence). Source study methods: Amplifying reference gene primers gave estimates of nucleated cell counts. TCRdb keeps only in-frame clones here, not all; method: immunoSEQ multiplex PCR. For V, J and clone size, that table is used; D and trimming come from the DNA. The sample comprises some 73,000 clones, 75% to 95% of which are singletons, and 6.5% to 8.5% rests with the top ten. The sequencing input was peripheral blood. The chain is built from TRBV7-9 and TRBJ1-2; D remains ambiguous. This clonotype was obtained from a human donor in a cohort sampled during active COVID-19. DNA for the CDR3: TGTGCCAGCAGCTTAGAACTTAACTATGGCTACACCTTC. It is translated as CASSLELNYGYTF.